The entry below gives a single TCR beta chain sequence along with its context. Generated by immunoSEQ multiplex PCR, the TCRdb table keeps only in-frame clones and is missing some. The sample lists 80,000 or so clones; approximately 90% were seen once. Looked up from germline, CDR1 is SEHNR and CDR2 is FQNEAQ (reference sequence). The CDR3 totals 13 residues. The junction had 2 bases not matched to a gene; V was cut back by 3 bases and J by 5 bases. This entry comes from a study of OX40 agonist ivuxolimab in advanced cancers. The specimen was CD4+ or CD8+ T cells sorted from blood, collected in a trial of the OX40 agonist ivuxolimab. The source is an adult with an advanced solid tumor such as melanoma, head and neck, liver or kidney cancer. This sequence joins TRBV7-9 and TRBJ1-2; 8 bases match TRBD1. The CDR3 DNA sequence: TGTGCCAGCAGCTTGCAGGGGGCTTATGGCTACACCTTC. It codes for CASSLQGAYGYTF.